Detailed here is one T cell receptor beta chain. The sample contains more than one DNA sequence encoding this CDR3. The CDR3 is 14 residues long. Between the trimmed V and J ends, which lost 6 bases and 2 bases, there was a span of 10 bases. CDR1 and CDR2 from the germline V gene are MNHNS and SASEGT. The PCR contained 60 Vbeta and 13 Jbeta primers. TCRdb keeps only in-frame clones here, not all; method: immunoSEQ multiplex PCR. The sample holds under 150,000 clones, 82% seen once. These data come from a study of cytomegalovirus exposure and HLA in healthy donors. Study context: Clustering assigned 81% of the approximately 400 genotyped donors to the Caucasian-associated ancestry cluster.

The chain joins TRBV6-1 to TRBJ2-2, with D possibly being TRBD1 (6 bases). Sequencing was performed on PBMCs. The clonotype was recovered from a woman younger than 30 in good health and CMV-seronegative. The CDR3 region is CASSPGQNTGELFF. The CDR3, as DNA: TGTGCCAGCAGCCCGGGACAAAACACCGGGGAGCTGTTTTTT.